This T cell receptor beta chain is from a study of shared clonotypes between healthy human individuals. The sample holds one count of this clone. Its cognate antigen is unknown. Each subset's genomic DNA was split evenly across several immunoSEQ plates. Method: immunoSEQ multiplex PCR; TCRdb's copy keeps in-frame clones and lacks some. Among 2 million to 2.5 million clones listed, roughly 93% were seen once. The germline V gene encodes CDR1 DFQATT and CDR2 SNEGSKA (reference sequence). The CDR3 is 11 residues long. The V and J ends lost 2 bases and 5 bases respectively, with 6 bases between them. General study points: Large sequencing depth failed to make sorted-subset sequencing complete, rarefaction showed.

The source material was naive CD4+ T cells from PBMCs. Subset noted: CD45RA+ positively selected. The V call is TRBV20-1, the J call TRBJ2-5; D call uncertain. This receptor was identified in a man younger than 35 in good health. Some clones in this sample may be carry-over from other donors' samples. The CDR3 DNA reads TGCAGTGCTAGACAGGTGGAGACCCAGTACTTC. Its translation is CSARQVETQYF.